A single sample is the source of the 10 T cell receptor beta chains below, sequenced in a study of identical twins. Each CDR3 protein is one row after TCRdb ran MiXCR on the 5' RACE reads. Here the sample spans a few hundred thousand distinct CDR3 sequences, around a sixth being singletons. Sequencing input: naive T cells sorted from blood. These receptors all come from a man aged 50-59 years in good health.

The V gene is TRBV3-1, the J gene TRBJ2-4; D might be TRBD2 (7 bases). The V and J ends lost 1 base and 8 bases respectively, with 12 bases between them. This CDR3 spans 14 amino acids. The germline gives CDR1 LGHDT, CDR2 YNNKEL (reference sequence). CDR3 residues: CASSQVGGPDIQYF. CDR3 coding DNA: TGTGCCAGCAGCCAAGTCGGGGGGCCCGACATTCAGTACTTC. The variable domain in full, completed from reference TRBV3-1 and TRBJ2-4, reads DTAVSQTPKYLVTQMGNDKSIKCEQNLGHDTMYWYKQDSKKFLKIMFSYNNKELIINETVPNRFSPKSPDKAHLNLHINSLELGDSAVYFCASSQVGGPDIQYFGAGTRLSVL.

In this sample, this clonotype turned up many times. The chain recombines TRBV29-1 with TRBJ2-3, with D tentatively TRBD2 (5 bases). The germline gives CDR1 SQVTM, CDR2 ANQGSEA. The CDR3 sequence is 11 residues long. The DNA for the CDR3 is TGCTCCCAGCGGAGCACAGATACGCAGTATTTT. Translation gives CSQRSTDTQYF.

This chain links TRBV28 with TRBJ2-7; D uncertain. V was clipped by 10 bases and J by 3 bases, with 22 bases between them. The length of the CDR3 is 15 residues. CDR1 and CDR2 from the germline V gene are MDHEN and SYDVKM. The CDR3 sequence is CATKGSRALIYEQYF. The CDR3 nucleotides are TGTGCCACCAAGGGCAGTAGGGCGCTGATCTACGAGCAGTACTTC.

Ten or more counts support this clonotype. J is TRBJ1-1 and V is TRBV5-1; D might be TRBD1 (6 bases). The CDR3 has 14 residues. The V and J ends lost 0 bases and 8 bases respectively, with 14 bases between them. Germline V gives CDR1 SGHRS, CDR2 YFSETQ. Here the CDR3 DNA reads TGCGCCAGCAGCTTGGCCGGGACAACGGGCGAAGCTTTCTTT. Translating gives CASSLAGTTGEAFF.

This chain uses TRBV6-1 with TRBJ2-5; 7 positions agree with TRBD2. CDR1 MNHNS and CDR2 SASEGT come from the germline V gene. The CDR3 runs to 17 residues. V was clipped by 6 bases and J by 7 bases; unmatched bases: 20. DNA for the CDR3: TGTGCCAGCAGGATCTTTCCGGGACTACCTACAATCGGGACCCAGTACTTC. Encoded protein: CASRIFPGLPTIGTQYF.

This clonotype was detected a few times. The chain combines TRBV7-8 with TRBJ2-5; TRBD1 matches at 9 bases. The junction had 12 bases not matched to a gene; V was cut back by 2 bases and J by 5 bases. The CDR3 runs to 17 residues. Looked up from germline, CDR1 is SGHVS and CDR2 is FQNEAQ. CDR3 sequence reads: CASSLPQGARLLETQYF. The CDR3 DNA reads TGTGCCAGCAGCTTACCACAGGGGGCGCGGTTACTTGAGACCCAGTACTTC.

This clonotype has at least ten counts. The chain links TRBV7-9 to TRBJ2-2, with D uncertain. V was clipped by 2 bases and J by 1 base, with 5 bases between them. The CDR3 is 14 amino acids. Germline V gives CDR1 SEHNR, CDR2 FQNEAQ (reference sequence). The CDR3 DNA follows: TGTGCCAGCAGCTTAAGTGGGAACACCGGGGAGCTGTTTTTT. Translation: CASSLSGNTGELFF. Full variable domain (outside the CDR3, taken from reference TRBV7-9 and TRBJ2-2): DTGVSQNPRHKITKRGQNVTFRCDPISEHNRLYWYRQTLGQGPEFLTYFQNEAQLEKSRLLSDRFSAERPKGSFSTLEIQRTEQGDSAMYLCASSLSGNTGELFFGEGSRLTVL.

This chain connects TRBV7-3 to TRBJ2-1; 7 bases align to TRBD2. Germline-derived CDR1 and CDR2 are SGHTA and FQGTGA. The V segment lost 2 bases and the J segment 8 bases; nucleotides outside the gene matches: 9. This CDR3 region has 15 residues. Here the CDR3 DNA reads TGTGCCAGCAGCTTAGGGGGGACTACTTTTGATGAGCAGTTCTTC. Translating it yields CASSLGGTTFDEQFF.

This clonotype was recorded at least ten times. The chain is built from TRBV5-5 and TRBJ1-1; tentative D call: TRBD1 (5 bases). The ends were cut back, 6 bases at V and 4 bases at J, with 10 bases in the middle. There are 12 residues in the CDR3. Germline V gene lookup returns CDR1 SGHKS and CDR2 YYEKEE (reference sequence). CDR3 amino acids: CASTTGGTEAFF. The CDR3 DNA follows: TGTGCCAGCACCACGGGGGGCACTGAAGCTTTCTTT.

V and J are TRBV30 and TRBJ2-7; D perhaps matches TRBD1 (6 bases). The CDR3 spans 13 residues. V was cut by 5 bases and J by 6 bases, with 17 bases left in between. CDR1 is GTSNPN, CDR2 SVGIG, per germline (reference sequence). CDR3 DNA: TGTGCCTGGGAAACAGGGTTGTCGGGCGAGCAGTACTTC. Residues: CAWETGLSGEQYF.